The entry that follows covers one T cell receptor beta chain sequence. The V gene's germline CDR1 is MNHEY and CDR2 SVGEGT. V shed 2 bases and J 2 bases; nucleotides not matched to a gene: 5. This CDR3 contains 16 residues. This sample is drawn from a study of T-cell reconstitution after alpha-beta-depleted transplantation in children. TCRbeta library construction was performed incorporating unique molecular identifiers. TCRdb re-called the PCR reads through MiXCR, storing one row per CDR3 protein. The repertoire holds about 690,000 distinct CDR3 sequences, with roughly 15% as singletons. The rearrangement joins TRBV6-2 or TRBV6-3 to TRBJ2-5, with 10 bases aligning to TRBD2. The sequencing here drew on PBMCs from the stem cell graft donor, taken from the stem cell graft. The TCR was taken from a human donor who donated a stem cell graft to a child with acute myeloid leukemia. The CDR3 coding sequence is TGTGCCAGCAGTTACCCCAAACTAGCGGGGCAAGAGACCCAGTACTTC. This codes for CASSYPKLAGQETQYF.